This T cell receptor (beta chain) was obtained from a study of T cell repertoires in cytomegalovirus infection. V was shortened by 3 bases and J by 0 bases, with 11 bases between the two germline ends. The CDR3 is 15 residues long. Germline values: CDR1 MDHEN, CDR2 SYDVKM. Points from the study as a whole: Carriers of CMV and the relevant HLA type were discriminated by public TCR beta frequency. CMV-specific TCR beta clonotypes restricted by HLA-C dominated the ex vivo response.

With respect to this clonotype: Its target is not known.

TCRdb re-called the reads through MiXCR, storing one row per CDR3 protein. The data contain about 110,000 distinct CDR3 sequences, approximately 45% of them singletons. This receptor was taken from a human donor in good health (CMV status not recorded). Some clones in this sample may be carry-over from other donors' samples. This chain connects TRBV28 to TRBJ2-5; possibly TRBD1 for D (6 bases). Here the sequenced sample was CD8+ T cells from cultured PBMCs, taken from culture after CMV antigen stimulation. The CDR3 nucleotides are TGTGCCAGCAGTTTTGGGGACAATTACCAAGAGACCCAGTACTTC. Translated, it gives CASSFGDNYQETQYF.